This T cell receptor beta chain was recorded in a study of PD-1 blockade in classical Hodgkin lymphoma. Germline loops: CDR1 SGHNT, CDR2 YENEEA. The CDR3 has 16 residues. The V end was cut by 5 bases, the J end by 2 bases, with 16 bases between. Repertoires were generated with immunoSEQ multiplex PCR, while TCRdb's copy carries only in-frame clones and drops some. This table holds 99,000 or so clones, approximately 89% found once. General study findings and limits: For complete responders, baseline diversity was comparable to that of newly diagnosed patients.

As to this clone: Its specificity is not known.

Time point defined: cycle 4 day 1 (C4D1), after around six weeks of nivolumab. Brentuximab vedotin exposure varied among the patients, all of whom had relapsed after autologous stem cell transplantation. The chain employs TRBV11-3 and TRBJ2-1; TRBD2 might be the D (6 bases). This clonotype originated in a human donor with classical Hodgkin lymphoma. The source was peripheral blood mononuclear cells (PBMCs), collected before the fourth cycle of nivolumab. The CDR3 here is CASSPTGLLTYNEQFF. CDR3 bases: TGTGCCAGCAGCCCTACGGGACTCTTGACCTACAATGAGCAGTTCTTC.